The 14 T cell receptor beta chains listed next were all sequenced from one sample in a study of T cell changes during pregnancy in multiple sclerosis. The protocol was immunoSEQ multiplex PCR, while the TCRdb copy is restricted to in-frame clones and leaves out a portion. This sample has over 55,000 clones, with about 90% found just once. The sequenced sample was peripheral blood, obtained in the first trimester of pregnancy. Receptors were obtained from a female donor with multiple sclerosis, enrolled in a pregnancy study.

The CDR3 here is CASSERMGGLDEKLFF. The DNA for the CDR3 is TGTGCCAGCAGTGAGCGTATGGGGGGATTAGATGAAAAACTGTTTTTT. The V and J genes are TRBV6-1 and TRBJ1-4, with D possibly matching TRBD1 (5 bases). Germline CDR1 and CDR2: MNHNS and SASEGT. The length of the CDR3 is 16 residues. The V and J ends lost 3 bases and 6 bases respectively, with 17 bases between them.

A remark on this clone: Compared with germline, one end of the junction differs, possibly owing to a read error. V usage is TRBV7-2 and J usage is TRBJ1-2; 9 nucleotides match TRBD1. The CDR3 spans 14 residues. Germline V gene lookup returns CDR1 SGHTA and CDR2 FQGNSA. The DNA of the CDR3 is TGTGCCAGCAGCTTACGGGGATACAGGGGGCTTTCCGTGTTC. This codes for CASSLRGYRGLSVF.

The rearrangement uses TRBV7-9 and TRBJ2-1, with 8 bases fitting TRBD2. CDR3 length: 16 amino acids. V was pared by 3 bases and J by 5 bases, with 9 bases of the junction left unmatched. Germline CDR1 reads SEHNR; CDR2 reads FQNEAQ (reference sequence). The CDR3 reads CASSFLAGSVNNEQFF. CDR3 DNA: TGTGCCAGCAGCTTTTTAGCGGGGTCAGTAAACAATGAGCAGTTCTTC.

The rearrangement links TRBV15 to TRBJ2-1; no firm D call. In germline, CDR1 is LNHNV, CDR2 YYDKDF (reference sequence). The V end lost 1 base, the J end lost 0 bases, and 7 bases lay between the germline ends. The CDR3 totals 15 residues. DNA for the CDR3: TGTGCCACCAGCAGAGCTCTCAGCTCCTACAATGAGCAGTTCTTC. Translation: CATSRALSSYNEQFF.

The rearrangement joins TRBV2 to TRBJ2-3; 12 bases align to TRBD2. CDR1 SNHLY and CDR2 FYNNEI come from the germline V gene. V trimming: 5 bases; J trimming: 6 bases; junction bases outside the gene matches: 12. This CDR3 region has 17 residues. This chain's CDR3 is CASSPRTSGTRADTQYF. CDR3 nucleotide sequence: TGTGCCAGCAGTCCAAGGACTAGCGGGACTCGGGCGGATACGCAGTATTTT.

The J gene is TRBJ1-2, the V gene TRBV4-2, with D tentatively TRBD1 (6 bases). The CDR3 runs 13 residues. Trimming cost V 5 bases and J 3 bases, with 10 bases left between them. The germline gives CDR1 LGHNA, CDR2 YNFKEQ. The CDR3 DNA sequence: TGTGCCAGCAGCTTGGGGGCCGACTATGGCTACACCTTC. It yields the protein CASSLGADYGYTF.

The chain combines TRBV5-1 with TRBJ2-1; 8 bases line up with TRBD2. The CDR3 has 16 amino acids. Germline V CDR1 and CDR2: SGHRS, YFSETQ. Trimming removed 3 bases from V and 8 bases from J; junction bases left unmatched: 13. CDR3 in amino acids: CASSSSGGTSLYEQFF. The CDR3 DNA reads as TGCGCCAGCAGCTCATCAGGCGGGACTAGTTTATATGAGCAGTTCTTC.

This chain links TRBV4-1 with TRBJ2-7; 8 nucleotides align to TRBD2. V lost 6 bases, J lost 0 bases, and 10 bases stayed unmatched. CDR1 MGHRA and CDR2 YSYEKL come from the germline V gene. The CDR3 sequence is 16 residues long. This CDR3 is CASSLVAGGLSYEQYF. CDR3 bases: TGCGCCAGCAGTCTAGTGGCGGGAGGTCTCTCCTACGAGCAGTACTTC.

V usage is TRBV4-1 and J usage is TRBJ2-7, with 11 bases identical to TRBD1. The V and J ends lost 0 bases and 2 bases, in that order; junction bases with no gene match: 0. This CDR3 is 15 amino acids long. The germline V gene has CDR1 MGHRA and CDR2 YSYEKL. The CDR3: CASSQEGQGAYEQYF. CDR3 bases: TGCGCCAGCAGCCAAGAGGGACAGGGGGCCTACGAGCAGTACTTC.

The chain has TRBV7-2 and TRBJ2-3; TRBD2 aligns across 7 bases. Germline loops: CDR1 SGHTA, CDR2 FQGNSA. V lost 5 bases and J lost 5; bases outside the gene matches: 7. The CDR3 spans 14 residues. Here the CDR3 reads CASSVGLAGDTQYF. The CDR3 DNA follows: TGTGCCAGCAGCGTAGGATTAGCGGGAGATACGCAGTATTTT. The entire variable domain, with the rest obtained from reference TRBV7-2 and TRBJ2-3, is as follows: GAGVSQSPSNKVTEKGKDVELRCDPISGHTALYWYRQSLGQGLEFLIYFQGNSAPDKSGLPSDRFSAERTGGSVSTLTIQRTQQEDSAVYLCASSVGLAGDTQYFGPGTRLTVL.

The V call is TRBV6-5, the J call TRBJ2-3; 8 bases map to TRBD1. The germline V gene encodes CDR1 MNHEY and CDR2 SVGAGI. Trimming cost V 6 bases and J 4 bases; bases outside gene matches: 9. The CDR3 has 15 residues. The CDR3 DNA sequence: TGTGCCAGCAGGCCAAGGACAGGGAGGTCAGATACGCAGTATTTT. This gives the protein CASRPRTGRSDTQYF.

This clone is a singleton in its sample. This sequence joins TRBV6-5 and TRBJ2-5, with D possibly matching TRBD2 (7 bases). Germline CDR1 is MNHEY and CDR2 is SVGAGI. This CDR3 contains 14 residues. Trimming took off 3 bases at V and 3 bases at J, with 11 bases between the two ends. CDR3 DNA: TGTGCCAGCAGTTATGGCGGGGGCGAAGAGACCCAGTACTTC. It is translated as CASSYGGGEETQYF.

The gene calls are TRBV5-4 and TRBJ1-1, with a possible D match to TRBD1 (5 bases). The germline CDR1 and CDR2 sequences are SGHNT and YYREEE (reference sequence). This CDR3 is 15 amino acids long. Trimming left V 6 bases short and J 3 bases short, with 18 bases between. The CDR3 loop reads CASTSSGRAHTEAFF. CDR3 coding DNA: TGTGCCAGCACCTCGAGTGGCAGGGCCCACACTGAAGCTTTCTTT.

The chain is built from TRBV5-1 and TRBJ2-5, with TRBD2 identical over 16 bases. The germline gives CDR1 SGHRS, CDR2 YFSETQ. Trimming removed 4 bases from V and 2 bases from J; junction bases left unmatched: 11. CDR3 length equals 19 residues. The CDR3 nucleotides read TGCGCCAGCAGCCCGGGACTGGGACTAGCGGGAGGGCTGCAAGAGACCCAGTACTTC. This gives the protein CASSPGLGLAGGLQETQYF. The variable domain in full, completed from reference TRBV5-1 and TRBJ2-5, reads KAGVTQTPRYLIKTRGQQVTLSCSPISGHRSVSWYQQTPGQGLQFLFEYFSETQRNKGNFPGRFSGRQFSNSRSEMNVSTLELGDSALYLCASSPGLGLAGGLQETQYFGPGTRLLVL.